Sequencing of this T cell receptor (beta chain) was carried out in a study of cytomegalovirus exposure and HLA in healthy donors (dated by TCRdb to 2016 to 2017). General notes on the study: An earlier analysis of 587 of the donors reported roughly 300 Gb of sequence data and about 120 million unique TCR beta sequences obtained from roughly 180 million T cells. Both class I and class II loci were covered by HLA typing, at four-digit resolution. Among some 400 genotyped donors of the cohort, an average of about 240,000 unique TCR beta nucleotide sequences were sequenced per donor, roughly a sixth of them non-productive. A separate validation cohort of approximately 120 different subjects was used in addition to the roughly 670-subject first cohort. Roughly 320 gigabases of sequencing data and roughly 80 million unique TCR sequences made up an early release that covered nearly 650 HLA-typed donors. A later analysis re-examined previously published TCR beta repertoires from more than 600 donors and added high-resolution HLA genotyping to investigate patterns of TCR occurrence. All discovery cohort repertoires had been generated on a single sequencing platform. The later analysis used no new phenotypic data to find candidate immune exposures, relying instead on TCR beta sequences and their occurrence across donors. The study used immunosequencing to profile the T cell repertoires of approximately 650 subjects and linked those repertoires to cytomegalovirus serostatus. The number of donors typed differed by locus, with roughly 629-640 for A, B, C, DRB1 and DQB1, 522 for DQA1, over 600 for DPA1, and 450 to 480 for DPB1. Four or five DR-DQ haplotypes were handled as single units for association and clustering because linkage in the cohort was strong. A later genetic analysis used genome-wide SNP genotypes for about 65% of the roughly 700 donors, treating that subset as a discovery cohort. Donor age, sex, ethnicity and CMV serostatus were collected together with the repertoire data. The genetic ancestry cluster associated with self-reported Caucasian donors included 81% of the roughly 400 genotyped donors. High-throughput TCR immunosequencing, statistical association of individual TCRs with disease status, and machine learning were combined to predict cytomegalovirus infection status. An earlier analysis of 587 of the donors used high-throughput TCR beta sequencing to judge whether each TCR beta V gene segment behaved as functional or pseudogenic. The study was designed to test whether signatures of past pathogen exposure could be identified by cataloging public T cell receptors. What the research found in general, with its limitations: When HLA alleles, especially DR and DQ, strongly co-occurred, attributing TCR associations to individual alleles was difficult. In this cohort, only TCR beta chains were sequenced, and detectable features were limited by the absence of alpha or paired-chain data. Broadly in line with IMGT annotations, most TCR beta V segments showed up in productive rearrangements about 90% or about 30% of the time in an earlier analysis of 587 of the donors. Because HLA typing was missing for some donors at each locus, association tests included only the typed subset. Some 15 rarely observed V segments, including chromosome 9 orphons, were excluded from the earlier analysis of almost 600 of the donors because counts were too low. According to the authors, the approach could potentially be generalized to other disease states and immunological phenotypes. In a later genetic analysis, a missense DCLRE1C variant was associated with V-gene and J-gene trimming of TCR beta chains, and the association was replicated in an independent cohort. Compared with equally common non-associated chains, HLA-associated TCR beta chains in a later analysis were more clonally expanded and had lower generation probabilities. In a later analysis, most CMV-associated TCR beta chains were found to appear HLA-restricted, with HLA associations seemingly driven largely by CMV exposure. The sequencing pipeline was judged likely to have produced a cluster of highly shared sequence variants as a technical artifact. CMV serostatus was the only immune exposure information available for the cohort. Some IMGT-functional V segments, including TRBV6-2 and TRBV6-3, could not be told apart with the 87-base-pair reads, so those segments were excluded. Linkage disequilibrium might explain the correlated functional status among segregating V segments, but an unknown experimental factor could not be excluded. Most TCR sequences were seen in very few donors, while some public TCRs were found in many individuals. Sequencing depth was assumed to be roughly uniform across donors in the presence/absence analyses, though that assumption may not hold. The study gave a list of some 150 TCR beta chains associated with cytomegalovirus. A later analysis found that TCR association rates varied across HLA loci, with DRB1 alleles showing the most associated TCRs and HLA-C alleles the fewest. Cytomegalovirus status was reported to be diagnosed by the classifier with high specificity and sensitivity in both the original and validation cohorts. A few of the identified cytomegalovirus-associated TCR beta chains were confirmed in vitro to be specific for cytomegalovirus antigens. In a later analysis, several top co-occurrence clusters were reported to appear linked to parvovirus B19, influenza, CMV and Epstein-Barr virus. In a later genetic analysis, fewer N-insertions in productive TCRs were reported among donors in an Asian-associated ancestry cluster than the roughly 700-donor mean. A further reported finding was that TCR beta sequences accurately predicted the HLA-A and HLA-B alleles for most subjects in the first cohort. A later analysis associated roughly 17,000 TCR beta sequences with specific HLA alleles at a false discovery rate of 0.05.

CDR1 and CDR2 are drawn from the germline V gene: MNHEY, SVGAGI. The cysteine opens and the phenylalanine closes a CDR3 of 15 amino acids. Only the CDR3 DNA stays, 45 bases, in frame from base 1. The junction shows trimming of 5 bases on V and 6 bases on J, and the gene matches do not reach 8 bases of it. Of note for this clone: Its antigen remains unidentified. Per-nucleotide qualities are absent, and no much larger clonotype sits a single base away.

The cohort was made up of 666 healthy bone marrow donors. At the time of sampling, every cohort member was nominally healthy, though immune exposures that went unrecorded were likely present. CMV serostatus was positive for about 300 and negative for about half of the roughly 700 cohort members, and was not recorded for this donor. A peripheral blood sample was collected from each donor, and TCR beta sequencing was performed on peripheral blood mononuclear cells. Genomic DNA was extracted from the blood cell samples with the Qiagen DNeasy Blood Extraction Kit. The library was generated by the immunoSEQ multiplex PCR assay. For the multiplex PCR, a mixture combining 60 forward primers for TCR Vbeta segments and 13 reverse primers for TCR Jbeta segments was used. The CDR3 region of rearranged TCR beta genes was amplified from genomic DNA with a multiplex PCR assay. The Illumina HiSeq System was used to sequence the amplified TCR beta libraries as 87-base-pair reads. Per the source publication's procedure: A later analysis counted around 72 million unique TCR beta chains across the 640 or so repertoires, and some 11 million of these chains were shared by at least two donors. To remove PCR and sequencing errors, raw reads were error-corrected and collapsed into unique sequences using a nearest-neighbor algorithm that merged closely related sequences. V, D and J gene segments were assigned by aligning CDR3 sequences to IMGT reference sequences. For a sequence to be retained, a match of at least six nucleotides to both a V gene segment and a J gene segment was required. Rearrangements were called productive when the CDR3 lacked stop codons and stayed in frame with V and J; all others were non-productive. CDR3 was defined according to IMGT convention as the region running from the second conserved V-encoded cysteine to the conserved J-encoded phenylalanine. The earlier analysis of 587 of the donors excluded sequences that lacked an unambiguous match to a single V gene segment. In an earlier analysis of around 600 of the donors, V segments were called functional above 56.7% productive rearrangements and were called segregating when the between-donor standard deviation exceeded 5%. A statistical classification framework was developed to diagnose cytomegalovirus status using the catalog of TCR beta chain sequences. In a later analysis, V and J genes were assigned by comparing TCR nucleotide sequences against IMGT/GENE-DB human TR gene sequences. A later analysis assigned CDR3 sequences and most-parsimonious VDJ recombination scenarios with the TCRdist pipeline. A later analysis defined each TCR beta chain by its CDR3 amino acid sequence plus V-gene family, and excluded reads lacking a unique V-gene family. In a later analysis, several hundred highly shared, low-generation-probability nucleotide sequences were removed to address suspected cross-contamination and a sequencing artifact. In a later analysis, a clonal expansion index for each public chain was calculated from normalized within-repertoire ranks of inferred template counts. In a later analysis, generation probabilities were computed with a VDJ recombination model fitted to out-of-frame rearrangements, and the resulting probabilities were checked against IGoR. A later analysis scored TCR-TCR, TCR-HLA and TCR-CMV co-occurrence with hypergeometric tests, applying a repertoire-size bias correction to TCR pairs. In a later analysis, false discovery rates were estimated by permuting HLA or CMV assignments 20 times. In a later analysis, co-occurring TCRs were grouped using DBSCAN, with TCRdist sequence similarity added in when clustering inside HLA-allele-positive subsets. Co-occurrence clustering excluded repertoires with fewer than 30,000 or more than 120,000 public chains, plus five with anomalous nucleotide sharing. In TCRdb, the immuneACCESS table is reduced to in-frame sequences with V and J assigned. These tables do not hold every clone; where another copy was compared, an unresolved V gene accounts for under half, and the others remain unexplained. The V and J calls and clone size come from that table; D and trimming were worked out from the DNA. The table for this sample lists some 130,000 clones; about two thirds of them were counted only once. Of the sample, approximately 2.9% is held by the ten largest clones.

This chain is built from TRBV6-5 and TRBJ1-2; 11 central nucleotides agree with TRBD1. This clonotype originated in a human donor in good health. The specimen was PBMCs. The DNA reads as follows: TGTGCCAGCAGTCCCGGGACAGGGGGAAGCGATGGCTACACCTTC. Its protein product is CASSPGTGGSDGYTF.